This TCR beta chain was sequenced in a study of T-cell reconstitution after alpha-beta-depleted transplantation in children. General study results and limits: Reportedly, only several hundred clones from non-depleted graft cells drove alpha-beta T-cell counts at about two months. T-cell counts and diversity at one year post-transplant came mainly from newly produced T cells. Surviving recipient T cells and thymic progenitors produced the high day-60 TCRbeta diversity seen in some patients.

The CDR3 is made up of 11 amino acids. The germline CDR1 and CDR2 sequences are ENHRY and SYGVKD. V lost 11 bases and J lost 1, with 6 bases in between. Library preparation (for TCRbeta) was performed with unique molecular identifiers. From the PCR reads, TCRdb called clonotypes with MiXCR, one entry per CDR3 protein. The table records approximately 400,000 distinct CDR3 sequences, about 17% of them present only once. Comment on this clonotype: The target antigen is unknown.

This chain joins TRBV10-3 and TRBJ2-1, with a possible D match to TRBD1 (5 bases). The sample in question was PBMCs, mostly from graft donor cells, obtained 360 days after TCRalphabeta/CD19-depleted stem cell transplant. This clonotype was sampled from a boy under three years old who had a stem cell transplant for Wiskott-Aldrich syndrome, so the T cells may come from the graft donor. CDR3 DNA: TGTGCCGGGGCTTCCTACAATGAGCAGTTCTTC. Amino acids: CAGASYNEQFF.